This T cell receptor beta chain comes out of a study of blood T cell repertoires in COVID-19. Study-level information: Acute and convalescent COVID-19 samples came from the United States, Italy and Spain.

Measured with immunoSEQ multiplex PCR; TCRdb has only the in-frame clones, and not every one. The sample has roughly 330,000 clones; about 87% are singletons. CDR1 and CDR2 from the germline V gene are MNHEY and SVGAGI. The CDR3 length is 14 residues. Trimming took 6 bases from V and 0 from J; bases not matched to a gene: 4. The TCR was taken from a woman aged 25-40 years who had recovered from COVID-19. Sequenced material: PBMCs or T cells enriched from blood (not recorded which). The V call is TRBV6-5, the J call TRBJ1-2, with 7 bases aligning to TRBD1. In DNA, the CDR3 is TGTGCCAGCAGCGCCGGGACAGCTAACTATGGCTACACCTTC. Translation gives CASSAGTANYGYTF.